This is a list of T cell receptor beta chains from one sample in a study of blood T cell dynamics during melanoma immunotherapy. TCRdb's table, derived via immunoSEQ multiplex PCR, lists solely in-frame clones and lacks some. Seen here are some 10,000 clones, about 89% observed once, and the top ten hold approximately 6.9%. The starting material was blood, obtained from a patient treated with checkpoint blockade. The receptors come from a human donor with melanoma. The CDR3 runs from the conserved cysteine through the conserved F or W. A D gene is named only where the DNA matches it firmly. Expanded clones get a size class; other rows say once, few or many, or leave the size out.

CDR3 protein | CDR3 DNA | CDR3 length | J gene | D gene | V gene | clone size
CATSRARNGEQYF | TGTGCCACCAGCAGAGCGCGGAATGGCGAGCAGTACTTC | 13 | TRBJ2-7 | NA | TRBV15 | NA
CASSLRPRIRELFF | TGTGCCAGCAGCCTTAGACCGAGGATCCGGGAGCTGTTTTTT | 14 | TRBJ2-2 | NA | TRBV7-2 | large
CASSIDPAAGGTDTQYF | TGTGCCAGTAGTATAGATCCGGCGGCAGGGGGCACAGATACGCAGTATTTT | 17 | TRBJ2-3 | NA | TRBV19 | NA
CATSRTGALGLYSNQPQHF | TGTGCCACCAGCAGGACAGGGGCCCTCGGGCTTTATAGCAATCAGCCCCAGCATTTT | 19 | TRBJ1-5 | TRBD1 | TRBV15 | NA
CASSLVSSYNSPLHF | TGCGCCAGCAGCTTGGTGAGCTCCTATAATTCACCCCTCCACTTT | 15 | TRBJ1-6 | NA | TRBV5-1 | NA
CASSLGGTANTGELFF | TGTGCCAGCAGCTTAGGAGGGACAGCGAACACCGGGGAGCTGTTTTTT | 16 | TRBJ2-2 | TRBD1 | TRBV7-2 | NA
CASSTAYNEQFF | TGTGCCAGCAGCACCGCCTACAATGAGCAGTTCTTC | 12 | TRBJ2-1 | NA | TRBV7-9 | NA
CASSPGQGVGNEQFF | TGTGCCAGCTCACCCGGACAGGGTGTTGGCAATGAGCAGTTCTTC | 15 | TRBJ2-1 | TRBD1 | TRBV18 | once
CASTSGGGAGELFF | TGTGCCAGCACAAGCGGGGGTGGGGCCGGGGAGCTGTTTTTT | 14 | TRBJ2-2 | TRBD2 | TRBV6-1 | NA
CASSLQQGALSEAFF | TGTGCCAGCAGCTTACAACAGGGGGCGCTGTCTGAAGCTTTCTTT | 15 | TRBJ1-1 | TRBD1 | TRBV7-2 | NA
CAWSVRNLGTEAFF | TGTGCCTGGAGTGTACGGAACTTGGGGACTGAAGCTTTCTTT | 14 | TRBJ1-1 | NA | TRBV30 | few
CASSRGQLSGNTIYF | TGTGCCAGCAGCCGGGGACAGCTCTCTGGAAACACCATATATTTT | 15 | TRBJ1-3 | TRBD1 | TRBV7-9 | NA
CATSRGEGLEANVLTF | TGTGCCACCAGCAGAGGAGAGGGGCTAGAGGCCAACGTCCTGACTTTC | 16 | TRBJ2-6 | NA | TRBV15 | NA
CASSSYGLGELFF | TGTGCCAGCAGCAGTTATGGTCTCGGGGAGCTGTTTTTT | 13 | TRBJ2-2 | NA | TRBV7-6 | NA
CASSNGQGGTEAFF | TGTGCCAGCAGTAATGGACAGGGGGGCACTGAAGCTTTCTTT | 14 | TRBJ1-1 | TRBD1 | TRBV6-5 | NA
CAISEPNFRGDTEAFF | TGTGCCATCAGTGAGCCGAACTTTCGGGGGGACACTGAAGCTTTCTTT | 16 | TRBJ1-1 | NA | TRBV10-3 | NA
CASSAGAGGGSYNEQFF | TGCGCCAGCAGCGCCGGGGCAGGGGGCGGCTCCTACAATGAGCAGTTCTTC | 17 | TRBJ2-1 | TRBD1 | TRBV5-1 | NA
CASSQPPGELFF | TGTGCCAGCAGCCAACCTCCCGGGGAGCTGTTTTTT | 12 | TRBJ2-2 | NA | TRBV5-6 | NA
CASSVRSHTGELFF | TGTGCCAGCAGCGTAAGGAGCCACACCGGGGAGCTGTTTTTT | 14 | TRBJ2-2 | NA | TRBV9 | NA
CASAEGNSYNEQFF | TGTGCCAGCGCTGAAGGAAACTCCTACAATGAGCAGTTCTTC | 14 | TRBJ2-1 | NA | TRBV9 | NA
CASTLDTGLYNEQFF | TGTGCCAGCACTCTCGACACCGGATTATACAATGAGCAGTTCTTC | 15 | TRBJ2-1 | NA | TRBV6-1 | NA
CSVRDGGEKLFF | TGCAGCGTTCGGGACGGTGGCGAAAAACTGTTTTTT | 12 | TRBJ1-4 | NA | TRBV29-1 | NA
CASSGTGRNTEAFF | TGTGCCAGCAGCGGGACCGGGAGGAACACTGAAGCTTTCTTT | 14 | TRBJ1-1 | NA | TRBV5-4 | NA
CASSLLPDSYGNTIYF | TGTGCCAGCAGCCTCCTTCCCGACAGTTACGGAAACACCATATATTTT | 16 | TRBJ1-3 | NA | TRBV5-5 | NA
CAWSREYGANVLTF | TGTGCCTGGAGTAGGGAGTATGGGGCCAACGTCCTGACTTTC | 14 | TRBJ2-6 | NA | TRBV30 | NA
CASSSLAGAYHNEQFF | TGTGCCAGCAGCTCTTTAGCGGGGGCCTATCACAATGAGCAGTTCTTC | 16 | TRBJ2-1 | TRBD2 | TRBV11-2 | NA
CASSQRTGPQHF | TGTGCCAGCTCACAACGGACAGGGCCCCAGCATTTT | 12 | TRBJ1-5 | TRBD1 | TRBV18 | NA
CASSAWQGTSNYGYTF | TGTGCCAGTAGTGCTTGGCAGGGGACGTCTAACTATGGCTACACCTTC | 16 | TRBJ1-2 | NA | TRBV19 | NA
CASSLGAGGVITEAFF | TGTGCCAGCAGCTTAGGGGCAGGGGGCGTAATCACTGAAGCTTTCTTT | 16 | TRBJ1-1 | TRBD1 | TRBV7-8 | NA